The next 6 T cell receptor beta chains were all read from a single sample in a study of CD8+ T cells in alopecia areata listed by TCRdb under 2018. Receptor amplification or capture employed the immunoSEQ multiplex PCR assay. For TCR sequencing, RNA was extracted from every sample and reverse transcribed into cDNA to serve as template. This is the immuneACCESS table as TCRdb keeps it, with only in-frame sequences that have V and J called. A part of the clones is gone; compared with another copy, unresolved V genes explain less than half, and the rest is unexplained. The sample profile shows under 250,000 clones; roughly three fifths of them were found once. The ten largest clonotypes hold roughly 5% of the sample. The sequenced sample consisted of CD8+ T cells sorted from blood. These receptors were taken from a human donor in good health.

The chain joins TRBV27 to TRBJ1-2, with a possible D match to TRBD1 (6 bases). The V end lost 3 bases, the J end lost 1 base, and 18 bases lay between the germline ends. This CDR3 is built from 17 residues. Germline loops: CDR1 MNHEY, CDR2 SMNVEV (reference sequence). The CDR3 DNA reads as TGTGCCAGCAGTTTCGTAGCAGTTCAGGGGCTTAACTATGGCTACACCTTC. The encoded protein is CASSFVAVQGLNYGYTF.

The chain uses TRBV9 and TRBJ1-1; 7 bases fit TRBD1. The CDR3 length is 16 residues. The germline V gene has CDR1 SGDLS and CDR2 YYNGEE. V was pared by 4 bases and J by 5 bases, with 14 bases of the junction left unmatched. In nucleotides, the CDR3 is TGTGCCAGCAGCTCGCCCCCCCAGGGGGTAGGAACTGAAGCTTTCTTT. This encodes CASSSPPQGVGTEAFF.

The chain employs TRBV25-1 and TRBJ2-3; no clear D. The CDR3 contains 15 residues. CDR1 is MGHDK and CDR2 is SYGVNS in the germline V gene. Between the trimmed V and J ends, which lost 0 bases and 0 bases, there was a span of 7 bases. For the CDR3, the DNA is TGTGCCAGCAGTGAATATTTGGGGAGCACAGATACGCAGTATTTT. Its protein product is CASSEYLGSTDTQYF.

The rearrangement links TRBV5-6 to TRBJ2-3; D might be TRBD1 (6 bases). The length of the CDR3 is 12 residues. Germline loops: CDR1 SGHDT, CDR2 YYEEEE. Deletions cut 0 bases from V and 11 bases from J, with 10 bases between. The DNA of the CDR3 is TGTGCCAGCAGCTTGGGGACAGACAAGCAGTATTTT. Protein: CASSLGTDKQYF.

A few counts support this clone. The rearrangement joins TRBV27 to TRBJ1-5, with D unresolved. The CDR3 extends over 15 amino acids. V gave up 3 bases and J gave up 0 bases, with 9 bases separating them. Germline CDR1 reads MNHEY; CDR2 reads SMNVEV (reference sequence). CDR3 sequence reads: CASSLAANSNQPQHF. The CDR3 bases are TGTGCCAGCAGTTTGGCAGCCAATAGCAATCAGCCCCAGCATTTT.

The J gene is TRBJ2-7, the V gene TRBV7-8, with TRBD2 as a possible D gene (6 bases). Germline CDR1 reads SGHVS; CDR2 reads FQNEAQ. CDR3 length: 18 residues. V shed 0 bases and J shed 3 bases, with 21 bases lying between them. CDR3 region: CASSLAGVRGGAGYEQYF. The CDR3 DNA reads as TGTGCCAGCAGCTTAGCGGGGGTAAGGGGCGGAGCGGGCTACGAGCAGTACTTC. Using reference TRBV7-8 and TRBJ2-7 for the parts outside the CDR3, the full variable domain is GAGVSQSPRYKVAKRGQDVALRCDPISGHVSLFWYQQALGQGPEFLTYFQNEAQLDKSGLPSDRFFAERPEGSVSTLKIQRTQQEDSAVYLCASSLAGVRGGAGYEQYFGPGTRLTVT.